Here is one T cell receptor beta chain with its context. Its antigen is undetermined. The data are from a study of T-cell memory formation after mild COVID-19. Overall study results and limits: Contracting clones from day 15 to 85 had balanced CD4/CD8; later expanders favoured CD4+. Contracting CD4+ clones sat mainly in CM and EM; CD8+ in EMRA. Pre-infection memory already had some responding clones, implying cross-reactive memory joined.

The length of the CDR3 is 16 residues. The J segment lost 5 bases and the V segment lost 5 bases, leaving 8 bases of the junction unmatched. The germline gives CDR1 SGHNT, CDR2 YYREEE (reference sequence). The 5'RACE method, run with constant-segment primers, produced TCR alpha and TCR beta cDNA libraries (carrying sample barcodes and UMIs). MiXCR, run by TCRdb on the 5' RACE reads, gives a single entry per CDR3 protein. The sample includes 550,000 to 600,000 distinct CDR3 sequences, about 18% of them seen just once. This sequence joins TRBV5-4 and TRBJ2-2; TRBD2 matches 11 bases. This sequence originates from an adult woman who had mild COVID-19 (a few samples of this study predate the infection). Cell type and time point are not known. Sequenced input: PBMCs or a T cell subset sorted from them (not recorded which). CDR3 in amino acids: CASSSLAGGLTGELFF. CDR3 nucleotide sequence: TGTGCCAGCAGTTCCCTAGCGGGGGGCTTAACCGGGGAGCTGTTTTTT.